The 20 T cell receptor beta chains listed next were all sequenced from one sample in a study of spatial heterogeneity in lung cancer. Study-wide results and limits: Tumor mutation counts were tracked by expanded intratumoral alpha and beta TCR counts.

Time point in this sample: sample taken at primary tumor resection. Their antigens remain unidentified. TCRdb re-called the 5' RACE reads through MiXCR, storing one row per CDR3 protein. This sample has 600 to 850 distinct CDR3 sequences; 14% occur once, and the top ten carry roughly a quarter. Here the sequenced sample was lung tumor tissue, taken at surgery. These receptors came from a male donor with early-stage non-small cell lung cancer.

This clonotype was observed a handful of times. This beta chain is off target for a library built for alpha chains, so its abundance means little. J is TRBJ2-7 and V is TRBV28; 7 nucleotides agree with TRBD1. Germline V CDR1 and CDR2: MDHEN, SYDVKM. The CDR3 consists of 12 residues. Trimming cost V 8 bases and J 4 bases; bases outside gene matches: 5. CDR3 in DNA: TGTGCCAGCGGGGGACAGCCGTACGAGCAGTACGTC. Translation: CASGGQPYEQYV.

Judged by abundance, this clonotype is large. Within a library made for alpha chains, this beta chain is off target, and its count is uninformative. The gene calls are TRBV6-2 or TRBV6-3 and TRBJ2-1; D not resolved. The CDR3 extends over 11 amino acids. Trimming took off 7 bases at V and 9 bases at J, with 10 bases between the two ends. Germline lookup yields CDR1 MNHEY and CDR2 SVGEGT. The DNA for the CDR3 is TGTGCCAGCACTTCCTGGGGTGAGCAGTTCTTC. Its protein is CASTSWGEQFF.

This clonotype was observed a handful of times. This beta chain turned up in a library designed for alpha chains; as an off-target read, its abundance says little. This chain joins TRBV28 and TRBJ2-2, with D possibly being TRBD2 (5 bases). Germline CDR1 is MDHEN and CDR2 is SYDVKM. The CDR3 is 14 amino acids. Trimming took off 2 bases at V and 4 bases at J, with 8 bases between the two ends. The CDR3 reads CASSLGGSTGELFF. Written as DNA, the CDR3 is TGTGCCAGCAGTTTAGGTGGGAGCACCGGGGAGCTGTTTTTT.

By frequency in the sample, this clonotype is large (0.1 to 1%). This beta chain slipped into a library made for alpha chains as a stray read, so its size is not meaningful. V and J are TRBV7-8 and TRBJ2-7; the D call may be TRBD1 or TRBD2 (5 bases each). The germline CDR1 and CDR2 sequences are SGHVS and FQNEAQ. The V gene lost 6 bases and the J gene lost 1 base, with 10 bases spanning the gap. CDR3 length equals 13 residues. This CDR3 reads CASSKGPSYEQYV. The DNA of the CDR3 is TGTGCCAGCAGTAAGGGACCGTCCTACGAGCAGTACGTC.

This clonotype is large within its sample. A library prepared for alpha chains yielded this beta chain as an off-target read; its size is of little meaning. The chain links TRBV7-6 to TRBJ1-4; no clear D. With 5 bases removed from V and 3 bases from J, the gap between germline ends came to 7 bases. CDR3 length: 13 residues. Germline assignment: CDR1 SGHVS and CDR2 FNYEAQ. CDR3 DNA: TGTGCCAGCAGCCAGGCCTCTAATGAAAAACTGTTTTTT. As protein: CASSQASNEKLFF.

Relative to its sample, this clonotype is large. The junction departs from the called germline gene at one end, perhaps through a read error. This beta chain is a stray read from a library made for alpha chains; its abundance is not meaningful. The genes are TRBV6-2 or TRBV6-3 and TRBJ1-2, with 8 nucleotides matching TRBD1. Germline V CDR1 and CDR2: MNHEY, SVGEGT. This CDR3 comprises 16 residues. The CDR3 DNA follows: TGTGCCAGCAGTTACCTTGGGACAGGAACGCTAAATGGGTACACCTTC. Translation: CASSYLGTGTLNGYTF.

Points on this clonotype: Since it is a stray read in a library aimed at alpha chains, this beta chain has a size that is not meaningful. Here the CDR3 DNA reads TGTGCCAGCACTGCCACGAGCTACGAGCAGTACTTC. Translation gives CASTATSYEQYF. The chain links TRBV28 to TRBJ2-7; D not resolved. The CDR3 runs 12 residues. V shed 7 bases and J shed 3 bases, with 10 bases lying between them. Germline CDR1 reads MDHEN; CDR2 reads SYDVKM.

By frequency in the sample, this clonotype is large. This beta chain represents an off-target read in a library built for alpha chains; its size is of limited meaning. The chain employs TRBV28 and TRBJ2-3; TRBD2 aligns across 9 bases. J was trimmed by 5 bases and V by 6 bases; bases with no gene match: 9. Germline V gives CDR1 MDHEN, CDR2 SYDVKM. There are 15 residues in the CDR3. CDR3 protein: CASRGLAGLRDTQYF. In nucleotides, the CDR3 is TGTGCCAGCAGGGGTCTAGCGGGACTTAGAGATACGCAGTATTTT.

This clonotype was observed once. This may arise from a read error, as a much more abundant clone is one base away. Being off target in a library aimed at alpha chains, this beta chain has a size of little meaning. The chain links TRBV20-1 to TRBJ1-1; D is unclear. The CDR3 consists of 12 residues. Germline CDR1 is DFQATT and CDR2 is SNEGSKA (reference sequence). CDR3: CSARKQNIEAFF. The CDR3, as DNA: TGCAGTGCTAGAAAGCAGAACATTGAAGCTTTCTTT.

This clonotype has more than one count but fewer than ten. As an off-target read in a library built for alpha chains, this beta chain has a frequency of little significance. The rearrangement links TRBV20-1 to TRBJ2-1; weak D call: TRBD2 (6 bases). Germline V CDR1 and CDR2: DFQATT, SNEGSKA (reference sequence). The CDR3 totals 15 residues. Trimming removed 4 bases from V and 5 bases from J, with 18 bases in between. The CDR3, as DNA: TGCAGTGCTACCGCTATACGGGAGTACCACAATGAGCAGTTCTTC. It yields the protein CSATAIREYHNEQFF.

In its sample, this clonotype was seen once. Since it is a stray read in a library aimed at alpha chains, this beta chain has a size that is not meaningful. The chain has TRBV5-6 and TRBJ2-1; D remains ambiguous. V lost 5 bases to trimming and J lost 2 bases, with 5 bases between them. The germline V gene has CDR1 SGHDT and CDR2 YYEEEE. CDR3 length: 12 residues. The CDR3 nucleotides read TGTGCCAGCAGAAATACCTACAATGAGCAGTTCTTC. Protein product: CASRNTYNEQFF.

This clonotype has just a few counts. With the library built for alpha chains, this beta chain is off target and its frequency is not meaningful. DNA for the CDR3: TGTGCCAGCAGCCCTCTAGACTTCGGATACAATGAGCAGTTCTTC. It yields the protein CASSPLDFGYNEQFF. The rearrangement uses TRBV6-2 or TRBV6-3 and TRBJ2-1; D ambiguous. This CDR3 is built from 15 residues. Germline CDR1 reads MNHEY; CDR2 reads SVGEGT. V lost 6 bases and J 4 bases, leaving 16 bases between the germline ends.

Of note for this clonotype: The library was built for alpha chains, so this beta chain is an off-target read and its size means little. The chain has TRBV5-1 and TRBJ2-3; TRBD1 agrees at 8 bases. The trim removed 2 bases at V and 6 bases at J, leaving 5 bases unmatched. Per germline, CDR1 SGHRS and CDR2 YFSETQ. The CDR3 is made up of 14 amino acids. DNA of the CDR3: TGCGCCAGCAGCTTTGGACAGGGTTTCGATACGCAGTATTTT. The encoded protein is CASSFGQGFDTQYF.

By share, this clonotype counts as large. This beta chain slipped into a library made for alpha chains as a stray read, so its size is not meaningful. The chain links TRBV18 to TRBJ1-4; maybe TRBD1 (5 bases). Per the germline V gene, CDR1 is KGHSH and CDR2 is LQKENI. Trimming cost V 3 bases and J 8 bases, with 10 bases left between them. The CDR3 is 13 amino acids. This CDR3 reads CASSPGAEEKLFF. CDR3 DNA sequence: TGTGCCAGCTCACCTGGGGCAGAGGAAAAACTGTTTTTT.

By share, this clonotype counts as large. Found in a library prepared for alpha chains, this beta chain is an off-target read, and its abundance has little meaning. This chain joins TRBV3-1 and TRBJ1-3; 8 nucleotides agree with TRBD1. This CDR3 is 15 amino acids long. J was trimmed by 0 bases and V by 3 bases; bases with no gene match: 1. CDR1 and CDR2 from the germline V gene are LGHDT and YNNKEL (reference sequence). CDR3 loop: CASSHTGGSGNTIYF. In nucleotides, the CDR3 is TGTGCCAGCAGCCATACAGGGGGCTCTGGAAACACCATATATTTT. Variable domain in full (rest from reference TRBV3-1 and TRBJ1-3): DTAVSQTPKYLVTQMGNDKSIKCEQNLGHDTMYWYKQDSKKFLKIMFSYNNKELIINETVPNRFSPKSPDKAHLNLHINSLELGDSAVYFCASSHTGGSGNTIYFGEGSWLTVV.

In its sample, this clonotype ranks as large. This beta chain is an off-target read within a library intended for alpha chains, so its frequency means little. The chain uses TRBV20-1 and TRBJ2-1, with 7 positions matching TRBD1. The CDR3 has 12 residues. The germline CDR1 and CDR2 sequences are DFQATT and SNEGSKA (reference sequence). V lost 5 bases and J lost 10; bases outside the gene matches: 8. The CDR3: CSAPTGRGEQFF. CDR3 DNA: TGCAGTGCTCCGACAGGGAGAGGCGAGCAGTTCTTC.

This clonotype appeared a few times. Because this beta chain is a stray read in a library intended to capture alpha chains, its abundance should not be given much weight. The V gene is TRBV11-2, the J gene TRBJ2-1; 7 bases are a match to TRBD1. The CDR3 totals 15 residues. CDR1 is SGHAT and CDR2 is FQNNGV in the germline V gene. The junction had 8 bases not matched to a gene; V was cut back by 1 base and J by 8 bases. CDR3 sequence (DNA): TGTGCCAGCAGCTTAGTAGACAGGGTTAGGGATGAGCAGTTCTTC. Its translation is CASSLVDRVRDEQFF.

Points on this clonotype: This beta chain lies outside the target of a library built for alpha chains; its clone size means little. CDR3 amino acids: CASSYTPNRPHNEQFF. CDR3 coding DNA: TGTGCCAGCAGTTACACCCCCAACCGGCCCCACAATGAGCAGTTCTTC. The chain combines TRBV6-5 with TRBJ2-1; no reliable D call. Germline assignment: CDR1 MNHEY and CDR2 SVGAGI. CDR3 length equals 16 residues. V was cut by 2 bases and J by 5 bases, with 16 bases left in between.

This clonotype is classed as large. This beta chain is an off-target read within a library intended for alpha chains, so its frequency means little. The chain carries TRBV30 and TRBJ2-1, with a possible D match to TRBD2 (6 bases). CDR3 length: 16 amino acids. V lost 2 bases to trimming and J lost 8 bases, with 22 bases between them. Germline lookup yields CDR1 GTSNPN and CDR2 SVGIG (reference sequence). CDR3 nucleotides: TGTGCCTGGAGTCCCCCCTTTACGGGAGCACCCGATGAGCAGTTCTTC. Translation: CAWSPPFTGAPDEQFF.

Remarks on this clonotype: The library was prepared for alpha chains; this beta chain is a stray read, so its frequency means little. The V and J genes are TRBV7-2 and TRBJ2-3; D is unclear. Trimming cost V 5 bases and J 3 bases, with 12 bases left between them. Germline V lookup: CDR1 SGHTA, CDR2 FQGNSA. The CDR3 is made up of 14 amino acids. CDR3 loop: CASSPAPRTDTQYF. CDR3 coding DNA: TGTGCCAGCAGCCCGGCCCCCAGGACAGATACGCAGTATTTT.